Listed below are T cell receptor beta chains from one sample, sequenced in a study of T cells in Graves' hyperthyroidism and ophthalmopathy. Using its own MiXCR run on the multiplex PCR reads, TCRdb lists one record per CDR3 protein. Found here are under 700,000 distinct CDR3 sequences, over 15% of them singletons; the top ten hold about 20%. The specimen was blood. The receptors here all came from a woman aged 18-29 years with Graves' hyperthyroidism. Both conserved end residues are part of each CDR3. D genes are given only for firm matches. Rows may omit the clone size; those that give it use once, few, many or a size class.

v_gene	abundance	j_gene	d_gene	CDR3aa	CDR3nt
TRBV6-2/TRBV6-3	NA	TRBJ2-7	TRBD2	CASSPSGRSSYEQYF	TGTGCCAGCAGTCCGAGCGGGAGAAGCTCCTACGAGCAGTACTTC
TRBV28	many	TRBJ2-1	TRBD2	CASSFLAVHNEQFF	TGTGCCAGCAGTTTCCTAGCGGTCCACAATGAGCAGTTCTTC
TRBV28	NA	TRBJ1-5	NA	CASSSSGARNQPQHF	TGTGCCAGCAGTAGCTCAGGGGCGCGCAATCAGCCCCAGCATTTT
TRBV6-1	many	TRBJ2-1	TRBD2	CASSLGRTSGKGSYNEQFF	TGTGCCAGCAGTTTAGGGCGTACTAGCGGGAAGGGCTCCTACAATGAGCAGTTCTTC
TRBV11-2	many	TRBJ2-3	NA	CATSGLGDTQYF	TGTGCCACCTCAGGTCTAGGGGATACGCAGTATTTT
TRBV12-3/TRBV12-4	many	TRBJ2-7	NA	CASSAQAIYEQYF	TGTGCCAGCAGTGCGCAGGCCATCTACGAGCAGTACTTC
TRBV20-1	few	TRBJ2-1	NA	CSAPGLNSVNEQFF	TGCAGTGCCCCGGGACTTAATTCTGTCAATGAGCAGTTCTTC
TRBV12-3/TRBV12-4	NA	TRBJ2-4	NA	CASSLSDLGQYF	TGTGCCAGCAGCCTCTCCGACCTGGGTCAGTACTTC
TRBV6-2/TRBV6-3	many	TRBJ1-1	NA	CASSGPLNTEAFF	TGTGCCAGCAGTGGCCCCCTGAACACTGAAGCTTTCTTT
TRBV11-3	many	TRBJ1-1	NA	CASSSYRAENTEAFF	TGTGCCAGCAGCTCCTACAGGGCCGAGAACACTGAAGCTTTCTTT
TRBV3-1	many	TRBJ2-4	NA	CASSHLAKNIQYF	TGTGCCAGCAGCCACCTAGCCAAAAACATTCAGTACTTC
TRBV5-1	NA	TRBJ2-1	NA	CASGGQVSYNEQFF	TGCGCCAGCGGCGGGCAGGTCAGCTACAATGAGCAGTTCTTC
TRBV3-1	many	TRBJ2-1	TRBD2	CASSPTSGGSSYNEQFF	TGTGCCAGCAGCCCGACTAGCGGGGGGTCGTCCTACAATGAGCAGTTCTTC
TRBV7-8	few	TRBJ1-2	NA	CASSLVREGGSYGYTF	TGTGCCAGCAGCTTAGTCAGGGAGGGTGGATCCTATGGCTACACCTTC
TRBV19	few	TRBJ1-1	NA	CASSIVKVLNTEAFF	TGTGCCAGTAGTATAGTAAAGGTTTTGAACACTGAAGCTTTCTTT
TRBV5-4	few	TRBJ2-3	NA	CASSLIEGGTDTQYF	TGTGCCAGCAGCCTCATTGAGGGTGGGACAGATACGCAGTATTTT
TRBV5-1	NA	TRBJ2-1	NA	CATRIGSSYNEQFF	TGCGCCACCCGGATTGGAAGCTCCTACAATGAGCAGTTCTTC
TRBV29-1	many	TRBJ1-1	TRBD1	CSVELTGARNTEAFF	TGCAGCGTTGAACTGACAGGGGCTAGGAACACTGAAGCTTTCTTT
TRBV12-3/TRBV12-4	many	TRBJ1-5	NA	CASRPQGNNQPQHF	TGTGCCAGCAGGCCACAGGGTAACAATCAGCCCCAGCATTTT
TRBV3-1	few	TRBJ1-6	NA	CASSLQGTSSYNSPLHF	TGTGCCAGCAGCCTCCAGGGGACGAGCTCCTATAATTCACCCCTCCACTTT
TRBV5-1	NA	TRBJ2-1	NA	CASSLVSGPYNEQFF	TGCGCCAGCAGCTTGGTCAGCGGGCCGTACAATGAGCAGTTCTTC
TRBV7-8	many	TRBJ2-1	NA	CASSPTGESYNEQFF	TGTGCCAGCAGCCCCACAGGAGAATCCTACAATGAGCAGTTCTTC
TRBV28	many	TRBJ2-7	NA	CASSLAARRGEQYF	TGTGCCAGCAGTTTAGCGGCCAGGAGGGGCGAGCAGTACTTC
TRBV12-3/TRBV12-4	many	TRBJ2-7	TRBD2	CASTLGGLAGDEQYF	TGTGCCAGCACTCTAGGTGGCCTAGCGGGAGACGAGCAGTACTTC
TRBV20-1	many	TRBJ2-7	TRBD2	CSASRSGKSYEQYF	TGCAGTGCTAGTCGCAGCGGGAAAAGCTACGAGCAGTACTTC
TRBV20-1	few	TRBJ1-6	NA	CSASTGRDNSPLHF	TGCAGTGCATCAACAGGCAGGGATAATTCACCCCTCCACTTT
TRBV5-1	many	TRBJ2-7	NA	CASSGDGRYEQYF	TGCGCCAGCAGCGGGGACGGCCGATACGAGCAGTACTTC
TRBV18	NA	TRBJ2-5	TRBD2	CASSPSGLKTQETQYF	TGTGCCAGCTCACCATCGGGACTAAAGACCCAAGAGACCCAGTACTTC
TRBV11-2	NA	TRBJ2-2	NA	CASSSQTGASGAGELFF	TGTGCCAGCAGCTCCCAGACAGGCGCCTCCGGGGCCGGGGAGCTGTTTTTT
TRBV28	few	TRBJ1-1	NA	CASSTPVGGYTEAFF	TGTGCCAGCAGTACCCCCGTGGGGGGCTACACTGAAGCTTTCTTT
TRBV12-3/TRBV12-4	NA	TRBJ1-1	NA	CASSWGSSAFF	TGTGCCAGCAGTTGGGGTTCGAGCGCTTTCTTT
TRBV6-2/TRBV6-3	NA	TRBJ1-5	TRBD1	CASSYGGTGPRQQPQHF	TGTGCCAGCAGTTACGGTGGGACAGGGCCTCGTCAACAGCCCCAGCATTTT
TRBV12-3/TRBV12-4	NA	TRBJ2-1	NA	CATSRLGRAYNEQFF	TGTGCCACCTCCCGTTTGGGGCGGGCCTACAATGAGCAGTTCTTC
TRBV20-1	medium-sized	TRBJ2-5	NA	CSARGGQPQETQYF	TGCAGTGCTAGAGGAGGACAGCCCCAAGAGACCCAGTACTTC
TRBV18	many	TRBJ2-7	NA	CASSQRQGHEQYF	TGTGCCAGCTCCCAACGGCAGGGTCACGAGCAGTACTTC
TRBV28	many	TRBJ1-5	NA	CASSGTGNQPQHF	TGTGCCAGCAGTGGAACAGGCAATCAGCCCCAGCATTTT
TRBV6-2/TRBV6-3	NA	TRBJ2-3	TRBD2	CATRGGTDTQYF	TGTGCCACCCGGGGGGGCACAGATACGCAGTATTTT
TRBV14	many	TRBJ2-3	NA	CASSQVPRTDTQYF	TGTGCCAGCAGCCAAGTACCCAGGACAGATACGCAGTATTTT
TRBV7-9	NA	TRBJ2-7	NA	CASSFEGPEQYF	TGTGCCAGCAGCTTTGAGGGTCCTGAGCAGTACTTC
TRBV29-1	NA	TRBJ2-5	NA	CSVVRQAEETQYF	TGCAGCGTTGTTCGGCAGGCGGAAGAGACCCAGTACTTC
TRBV27	NA	TRBJ2-3	NA	CASSNTVLGTQYF	TGTGCCAGCAGTAATACAGTTCTGGGAACGCAGTATTTT
TRBV10-3	many	TRBJ2-1	TRBD2	CAMGRTSDYNEQFF	TGTGCCATGGGGAGGACTAGCGATTACAATGAGCAGTTCTTC
TRBV5-5	NA	TRBJ1-1	NA	CASSQSMKNTEAFF	TGTGCCAGCAGCCAATCGATGAAAAACACTGAAGCTTTCTTT
TRBV10-3	many	TRBJ1-1	NA	CAISGGYKNTEAFF	TGTGCCATCAGTGGGGGGTACAAGAACACTGAAGCTTTCTTT
TRBV12-3/TRBV12-4	many	TRBJ2-5	NA	CASSSLLNPQGAQYF	TGTGCCAGCAGTTCTCTACTTAACCCCCAAGGGGCCCAGTACTTC
TRBV6-1	NA	TRBJ1-2	TRBD1	CASSSPGTGKTVYGYTF	TGTGCCAGCAGCAGTCCCGGGACAGGGAAGACGGTCTATGGCTACACCTTC
TRBV5-1	few	TRBJ2-2	NA	CASTFSLNSGELFF	TGCGCCAGCACTTTCAGTCTAAACAGCGGGGAGCTGTTTTTT
TRBV18	few	TRBJ2-6	NA	CASSLDGMSGANVLTF	TGTGCCAGCTCACTCGACGGGATGTCTGGGGCCAACGTCCTGACTTTC